This TCR beta chain was captured by sequencing in a study of T cell responses to AZD1222 COVID-19 vaccine. Study results and limitations: It should be noted that donors were predominantly white British and more often female, and clonal diversity was possibly underestimated. Just a handful of AZD1222 recipients were seropositive at baseline.

The table came from immunoSEQ multiplex PCR; TCRdb's copy has only in-frame clones and leaves some out. The sample contains about 170,000 clones, roughly nine tenths of which appear only once. This CDR3 comprises 15 residues. The germline V gene has CDR1 KGHSH and CDR2 LQKENI. V was clipped by 6 bases and J by 6 bases, with 17 bases between them. This clone was seen a few times. Antigen specificity is unknown. This receptor was obtained from an adult in good health. The V and J genes are TRBV18 and TRBJ1-4; D ambiguous. The sample here was peripheral blood, taken on day 0 of AZD1222 vaccination. CDR3 DNA sequence: TGTGCCAGCTCTTCATCAGTGGGGTTTGATGAAAAACTGTTTTTT. This encodes CASSSSVGFDEKLFF.